Only a few counts were recorded for the clone carrying this TCR beta chain. Its antigen is currently unknown. The CDR3 loop spans 17 amino acids. V lost 0 bases and J lost 1, with 16 bases in between. CDR1 is MDHEN, CDR2 SYDVKM, per germline. MiXCR, run by TCRdb on the RT-PCR reads, gives a single entry per CDR3 protein. Of about 650,000 distinct CDR3 sequences detected, around 14% appear once; the ten largest clones hold around a tenth. The data derive from a study of response to subunit inactivated influenza vaccine. The study, taken as a whole, reports: Each seasonal influenza vaccination, the authors suggested, recruits few new T cells.

The rearrangement uses TRBV28 and TRBJ2-7; the D call may be TRBD1 or TRBD2 (5 bases each). Here the sequenced sample was PBMCs from blood, taken about 13 days after vaccination. The sequence was obtained from a man between 45 and 60 years old who received an inactivated influenza vaccine. The CDR3 loop reads CASSLWGLGDGSYEQYF. DNA of the CDR3: TGTGCCAGCAGTTTATGGGGCCTGGGGGACGGATCCTACGAGCAGTACTTC.